This T cell receptor (beta chain) was sequenced during a study of spatial heterogeneity in lung cancer. About the study: The library had UMIs, and each TCR and UMI pair averaged more than ten raw reads.

This clonotype has ten or more counts. Antigen unknown. Trimming left V 5 bases short and J 12 bases short, with 14 bases between. This CDR3 has 12 residues. From germline, CDR1 is MDHEN and CDR2 SYDVKM. Sample time point: sample taken at primary tumor resection. The donor population consisted of approximately 68 patients with untreated, early-stage non-small cell lung cancer. In each case, whole RNA from tumor, nontumor lung or frozen PBMC was sequenced unsorted. TCRdb ran MiXCR on the 5' RACE reads and lists one entry per CDR3 protein. Of about 92,000 distinct CDR3 sequences in the sample, roughly 12% were seen once. Study-level results: Blood carried ubiquitous expanded tumor TCRs more at resection than follow-up.

V usage is TRBV28 and J usage is TRBJ2-1; D is uncertain. The source is a male donor with early-stage non-small cell lung cancer. This specimen was PBMCs, taken at surgery. The CDR3 is CASSRQVRRQFF. CDR3 nucleotide sequence: TGTGCCAGCAGTCGACAAGTCCGCAGGCAGTTCTTC. Full variable domain (remainder filled in from reference TRBV28 and TRBJ2-1): DVKVTQSSRYLVKRTGEKVFLECVQDMDHENMFWYRQDPGLGLRLIYFSYDVKMKEKGDIPEGYSVSREKKERFSLILESASTNQTSMYLCASSRQVRRQFFGPGTRLTVL.